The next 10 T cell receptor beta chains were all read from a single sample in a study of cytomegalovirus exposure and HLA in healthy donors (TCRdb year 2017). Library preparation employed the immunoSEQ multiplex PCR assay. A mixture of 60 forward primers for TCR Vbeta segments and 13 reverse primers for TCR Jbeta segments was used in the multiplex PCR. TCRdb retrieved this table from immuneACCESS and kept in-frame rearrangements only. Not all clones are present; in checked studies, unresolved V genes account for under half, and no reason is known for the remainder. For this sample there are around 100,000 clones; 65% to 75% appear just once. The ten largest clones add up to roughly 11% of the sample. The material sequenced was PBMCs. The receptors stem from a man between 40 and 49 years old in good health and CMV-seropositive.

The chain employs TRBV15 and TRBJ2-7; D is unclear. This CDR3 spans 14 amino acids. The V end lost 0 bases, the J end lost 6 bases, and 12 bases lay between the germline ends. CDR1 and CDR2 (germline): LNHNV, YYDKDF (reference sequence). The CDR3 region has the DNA TGTGCCACCAGCAGAGAACCGCCTAGTAGCGAGCAGTACTTC. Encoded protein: CATSREPPSSEQYF. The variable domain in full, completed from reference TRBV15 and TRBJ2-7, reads DAMVIQNPRYQVTQFGKPVTLSCSQTLNHNVMYWYQQKSSQAPKLLFHYYDKDFNNEADTPDNFQSRRPNTSFCFLDIRSPGLGDTAMYLCATSREPPSSEQYFGPGTRLTVT.

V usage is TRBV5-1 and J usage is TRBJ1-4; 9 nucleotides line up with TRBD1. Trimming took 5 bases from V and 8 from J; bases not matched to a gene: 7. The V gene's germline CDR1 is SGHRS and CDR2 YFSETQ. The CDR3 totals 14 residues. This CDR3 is CASSPGTGYEKLFF. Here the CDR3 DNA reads TGCGCCAGCAGTCCCGGGACAGGGTACGAAAAACTGTTTTTT.

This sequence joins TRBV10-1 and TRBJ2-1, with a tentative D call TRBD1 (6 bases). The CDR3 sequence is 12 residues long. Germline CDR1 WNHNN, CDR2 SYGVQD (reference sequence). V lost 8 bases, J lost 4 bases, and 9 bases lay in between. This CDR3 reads CASGGFYNEQFF. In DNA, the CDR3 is TGCGCCAGCGGGGGCTTTTACAATGAGCAGTTCTTC.

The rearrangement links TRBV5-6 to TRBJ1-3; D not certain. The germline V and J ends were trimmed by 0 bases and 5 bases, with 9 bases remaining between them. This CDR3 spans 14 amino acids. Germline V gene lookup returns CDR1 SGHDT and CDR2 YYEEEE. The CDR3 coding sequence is TGTGCCAGCAGCTTGGGAGGATATCGAAACACCATATATTTT. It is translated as CASSLGGYRNTIYF.

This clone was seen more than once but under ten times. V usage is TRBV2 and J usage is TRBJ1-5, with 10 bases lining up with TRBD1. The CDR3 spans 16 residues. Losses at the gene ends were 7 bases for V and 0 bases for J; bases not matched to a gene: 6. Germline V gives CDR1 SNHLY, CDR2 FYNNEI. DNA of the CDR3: TGTGCCAGCATGAGGGACAGGGGATATAGCAATCAGCCCCAGCATTTT. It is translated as CASMRDRGYSNQPQHF.

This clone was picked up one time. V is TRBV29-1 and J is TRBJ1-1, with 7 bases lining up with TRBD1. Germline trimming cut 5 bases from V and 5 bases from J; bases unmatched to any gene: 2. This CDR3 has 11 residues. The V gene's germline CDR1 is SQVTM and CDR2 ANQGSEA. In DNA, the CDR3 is TGCAGCGTTCAGGGGGAAACTGAAGCTTTCTTT. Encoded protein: CSVQGETEAFF.

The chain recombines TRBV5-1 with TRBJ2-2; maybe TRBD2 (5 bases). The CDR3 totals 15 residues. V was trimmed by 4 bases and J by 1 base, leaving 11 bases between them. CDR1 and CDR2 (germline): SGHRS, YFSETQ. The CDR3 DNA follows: TGCGCCAGCAGCCGGACTGATAAGAACACCGGGGAGCTGTTTTTT. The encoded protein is CASSRTDKNTGELFF.

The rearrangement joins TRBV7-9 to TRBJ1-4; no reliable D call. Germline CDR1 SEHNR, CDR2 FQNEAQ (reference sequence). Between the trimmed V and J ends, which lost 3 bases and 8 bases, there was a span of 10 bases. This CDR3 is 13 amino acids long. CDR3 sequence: CASSFPLGEKLFF. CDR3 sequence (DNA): TGTGCCAGCAGCTTTCCACTCGGGGAAAAACTGTTTTTT.

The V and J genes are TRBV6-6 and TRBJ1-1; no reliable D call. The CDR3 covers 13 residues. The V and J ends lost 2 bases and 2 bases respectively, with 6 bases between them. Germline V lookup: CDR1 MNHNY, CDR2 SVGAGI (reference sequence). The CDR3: CASSYLRNTEAFF. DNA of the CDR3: TGTGCCAGCAGTTACCTTAGAAACACTGAAGCTTTCTTT.

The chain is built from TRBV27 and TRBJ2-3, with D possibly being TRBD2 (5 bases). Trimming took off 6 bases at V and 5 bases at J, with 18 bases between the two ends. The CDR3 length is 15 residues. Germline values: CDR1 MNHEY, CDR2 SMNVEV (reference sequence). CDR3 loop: CASSPLGRVGDTQYF. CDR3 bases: TGTGCCAGCAGCCCCCTTGGGCGGGTGGGAGATACGCAGTATTTT.